The clone carrying this T cell receptor beta chain was picked up one time. The target antigen is unknown. Only in-frame clones appear in the TCRdb table, and some are missing; sequencing was by immunoSEQ multiplex PCR. The table records 150,000 to 170,000 clones, around 90% of them present only once. The CDR3 totals 13 residues. Germline V gene lookup returns CDR1 MNHEY and CDR2 SMNVEV (reference sequence). V was shortened by 3 bases and J by 4 bases, with 9 bases between the two germline ends. This specimen belongs to a study of T cell responses to AZD1222 COVID-19 vaccine. The study's findings and limits: Donors skewed white British and female; clonal diversity was possibly underestimated.

The sequence came from an adult in good health. This specimen was peripheral blood, taken on day 0 of AZD1222 vaccination. The rearrangement joins TRBV27 to TRBJ1-1; no firm D call. The CDR3 spells CASSFLGPTEAFF. The CDR3 DNA sequence: TGTGCCAGCAGTTTCCTGGGTCCCACTGAAGCTTTCTTT.